This T cell receptor beta chain was observed in a study of cytomegalovirus exposure and HLA in healthy donors. With regard to this clone: Its antigen is not known.

Study-level points and caveats: A few CMV-associated chains were confirmed in vitro to be specific for CMV antigens. Previous analysis showed most TCR beta V segments were productive about 87% or about 30% of the time. Across donors, most TCRs were seen rarely, yet some public ones were widespread.

Vbeta (60) and Jbeta (13) primers were used in the PCR. Authors' data handling: Roughly 11 million shared chains were among the 60 million to 80 million unique TCR beta chains that a later analysis counted. Repertoires were generated with immunoSEQ multiplex PCR, while TCRdb's copy carries only in-frame clones and drops some. The DNA gave D and trimming, while V, J and clone size come from that table. Its table lists about 160,000 clones. This CDR3 is 12 amino acids long. V dropped 4 bases and J dropped 1 base, with 5 bases sitting between them. Germline V CDR1 and CDR2: SGHVS, FQNEAQ. Source material: PBMCs. The chain joins TRBV7-8 to TRBJ2-7; D might be TRBD2 (5 bases). This sequence was found in a woman aged 55-70 years in good health and CMV-seronegative. DNA of the CDR3: TGTGCCAGCAGCTGGGAGTCCTACGAGCAGTACTTC. It is translated as CASSWESYEQYF.